The present T cell receptor (beta chain) was sequenced within a study of cytomegalovirus exposure and HLA in healthy donors. Study-wide background: Unique TCR beta sequences numbering 95 million to 130 million came from roughly 180 million T cells in an earlier analysis.

Study outcomes and limitations: Serostatus for CMV was the only available immune exposure information. Some V segments (TRBV6-2 and TRBV6-3 among them) were excluded as indistinguishable. Confirmation was obtained in vitro that a few CMV-associated chains are specific for CMV antigens.

The PCR contained 60 Vbeta and 13 Jbeta primers. TCRdb keeps only in-frame clones here, not all; method: immunoSEQ multiplex PCR. The sample lists about 150,000 clones, roughly 63% seen once, with approximately 7% in the top ten. With respect to this clone: Its antigen is currently unknown.

The CDR3 runs to 15 residues. Germline CDR1 reads MDHEN; CDR2 reads SYDVKM. The V segment lost 6 bases and the J segment 6 bases; nucleotides outside the gene matches: 9. The TCR originated in an older woman in good health and CMV-seropositive. The chain combines TRBV28 with TRBJ2-1, with 9 nucleotides matching TRBD2. The source material was PBMCs. The CDR3 nucleotides read TGTGCCAGCAGGTTAGCGGGAGCAGAGGGCAATGAGCAGTTCTTC. It specifies CASRLAGAEGNEQFF.